Listed below are T cell receptor beta chains from one sample, sequenced in a study of Graves' ophthalmopathy and Graves' hyperthyroidism. Each CDR3 protein is one row after TCRdb ran MiXCR on the multiplex PCR reads. The repertoire includes approximately 1.2 million distinct CDR3 sequences, about 38% of them detected once, and around 10% sits in the top ten. The sample comprised peripheral blood or thyroid tissue (not recorded which). The receptor set was obtained from an adult man with Graves' hyperthyroidism. Both conserved end residues are part of each CDR3. D genes are given only for firm matches. Size tells how often a clone was seen (once, few, many) or the class of an expanded clone, and some rows leave it out.

-	TRBJ2-7	few	TRBV4-3	TGCGCCAGCAGCCAAGATCCACAGGGTAACGACGAGCAGTACTTC	CASSQDPQGNDEQYF
TRBD2	TRBJ2-2	-	TRBV29-1	TGCAGCGTATCAGCGGGAGATGACACCGGGGAGCTGTTTTTT	CSVSAGDDTGELFF
-	TRBJ2-7	many	TRBV7-9	TGTGCCAGCAGCCCGCGGGACGGAGAAGTCTACGAGCAGTACTTC	CASSPRDGEVYEQYF
TRBD1	TRBJ2-5	-	TRBV7-9	TGTGCCAGCAGCTTAGGATCTGGAGAGGAGAACAGGGGGTATTCGGAGACCCAGTACTTC	CASSLGSGEENRGYSETQYF
TRBD1	TRBJ2-2	many	TRBV29-1	TGCAGCGTTGGACAGGGTTCCCAGGGCGGGGAGCTGTTTTTT	CSVGQGSQGGELFF
-	TRBJ1-3	many	TRBV6-6	TGTGCCAGCAGCATAACAGGATCTGGAAACACCATATATTTT	CASSITGSGNTIYF
-	TRBJ2-7	-	TRBV15	TGTGCCACCAGTCAGGGTACTATGGGGCAGTACTTC	CATSQGTMGQYF
-	TRBJ2-5	many	TRBV25-1	TGTGCCAGCAGTGAAAACCCCGGGGTGTGGGATTACCAAGAGACCCAGTACTTC	CASSENPGVWDYQETQYF
-	TRBJ1-3	many	TRBV9	TGTGCCAGCAGCCCAAACCCAGACTCTGGAAACACCATATATTTT	CASSPNPDSGNTIYF
-	TRBJ1-2	-	TRBV2	TGTGCCAGCAGTCCCCTAGACAGGATCTATGGCTACACCTTC	CASSPLDRIYGYTF